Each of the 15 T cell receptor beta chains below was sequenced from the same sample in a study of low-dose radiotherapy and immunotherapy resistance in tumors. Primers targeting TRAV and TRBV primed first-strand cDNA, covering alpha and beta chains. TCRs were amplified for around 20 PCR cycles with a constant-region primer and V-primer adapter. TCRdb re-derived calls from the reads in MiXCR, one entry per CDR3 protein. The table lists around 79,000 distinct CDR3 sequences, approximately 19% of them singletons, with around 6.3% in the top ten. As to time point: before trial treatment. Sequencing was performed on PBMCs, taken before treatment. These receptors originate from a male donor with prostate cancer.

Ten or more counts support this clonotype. The CDR3, as DNA: TGCAGTGATGTGCCCCGAGGAGATACGCAGTATTTT. Translated: CSDVPRGDTQYF. The rearrangement uses TRBV20-1 and TRBJ2-3; D unresolved. The length of the CDR3 is 12 residues. Germline CDR1 and CDR2: DFQATT and SNEGSKA (reference sequence). The V end was cut by 7 bases, the J end by 5 bases, with 13 bases between.

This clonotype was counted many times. Here the CDR3 reads CASSPSVSRNQPQHF. CDR3 sequence (DNA): TGTGCCAGCTCACCATCGGTAAGCCGCAATCAGCCCCAGCATTTT. The chain has TRBV18 and TRBJ1-5; no firm D call. There are 15 residues in the CDR3. Germline lookup yields CDR1 KGHSH and CDR2 LQKENI. With 2 bases removed from V and 2 bases from J, the gap between germline ends came to 10 bases.

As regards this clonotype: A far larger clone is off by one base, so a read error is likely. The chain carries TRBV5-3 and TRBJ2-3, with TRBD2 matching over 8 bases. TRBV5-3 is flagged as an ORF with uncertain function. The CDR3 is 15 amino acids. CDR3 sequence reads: CASSSLGGETDTQYF. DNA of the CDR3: TGTGCCAGCAGCTCGCTCGGGGGGGAGACAGATACGCAGTATTTT.

CDR3 region: CATIGEGNTEAFF. The CDR3 coding sequence is TGTGCCACCATCGGGGAAGGGAACACTGAAGCTTTCTTT. The chain has TRBV24-1 and TRBJ1-1; D ambiguous. Deletions cut 8 bases from V and 1 base from J, with 10 bases between. There are 13 residues in the CDR3. In germline, CDR1 is KGHDR, CDR2 SFDVKD.

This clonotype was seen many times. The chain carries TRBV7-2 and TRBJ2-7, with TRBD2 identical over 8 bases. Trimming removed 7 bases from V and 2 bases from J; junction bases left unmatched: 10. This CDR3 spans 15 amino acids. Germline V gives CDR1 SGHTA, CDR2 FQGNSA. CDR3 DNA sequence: TGTGCCAGCACCGGACGGGCGGGAGGAGCCTACGAGCAGTACTTC. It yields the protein CASTGRAGGAYEQYF.

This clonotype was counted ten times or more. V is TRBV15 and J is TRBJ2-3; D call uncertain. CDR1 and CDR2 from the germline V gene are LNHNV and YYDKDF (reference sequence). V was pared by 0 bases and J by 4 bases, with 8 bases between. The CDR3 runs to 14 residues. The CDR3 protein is CATSRDQASDTQYF. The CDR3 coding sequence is TGTGCCACCAGCAGAGATCAGGCTTCAGATACGCAGTATTTT. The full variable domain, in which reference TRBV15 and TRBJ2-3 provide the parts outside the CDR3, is DAMVIQNPRYQVTQFGKPVTLSCSQTLNHNVMYWYQQKSSQAPKLLFHYYDKDFNNEADTPDNFQSRRPNTSFCFLDIRSPGLGDTAMYLCATSRDQASDTQYFGPGTRLTVL.

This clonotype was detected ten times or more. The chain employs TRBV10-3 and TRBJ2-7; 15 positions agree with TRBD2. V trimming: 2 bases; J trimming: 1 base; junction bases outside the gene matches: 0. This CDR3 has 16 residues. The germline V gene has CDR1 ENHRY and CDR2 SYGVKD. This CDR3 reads CAISEGTSGRSYEQYF. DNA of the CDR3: TGTGCCATCAGTGAGGGGACTAGCGGGAGGTCCTACGAGCAGTACTTC.

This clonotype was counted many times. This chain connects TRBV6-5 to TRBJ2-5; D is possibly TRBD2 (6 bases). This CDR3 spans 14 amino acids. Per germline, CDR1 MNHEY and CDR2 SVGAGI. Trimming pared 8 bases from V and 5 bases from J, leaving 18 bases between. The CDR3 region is CASAGGAGWETQYF. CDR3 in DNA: TGTGCCAGCGCCGGCGGGGCAGGATGGGAGACCCAGTACTTC.

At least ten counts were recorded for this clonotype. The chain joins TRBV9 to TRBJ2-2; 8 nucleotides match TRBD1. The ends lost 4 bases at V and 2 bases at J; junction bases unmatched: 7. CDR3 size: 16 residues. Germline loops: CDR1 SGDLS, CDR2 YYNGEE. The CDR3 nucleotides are TGTGCCAGCAGCCTGGGGCAGGGGGCAAACACCGGGGAGCTGTTTTTT. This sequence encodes CASSLGQGANTGELFF.

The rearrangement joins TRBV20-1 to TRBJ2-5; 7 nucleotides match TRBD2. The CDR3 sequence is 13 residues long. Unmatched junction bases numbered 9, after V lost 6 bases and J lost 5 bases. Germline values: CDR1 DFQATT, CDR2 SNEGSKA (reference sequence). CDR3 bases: TGCAGTGCCTCCGGGACTACGGGGGAGACCCAGTACTTC. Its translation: CSASGTTGETQYF.

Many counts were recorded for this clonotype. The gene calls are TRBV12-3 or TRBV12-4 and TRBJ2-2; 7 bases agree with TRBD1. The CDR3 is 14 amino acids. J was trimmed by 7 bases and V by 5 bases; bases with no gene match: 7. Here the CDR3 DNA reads TGTGCCAGCAGTCCCGACAGGGAAATCGGGGAGCTGTTTTTT. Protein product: CASSPDREIGELFF.

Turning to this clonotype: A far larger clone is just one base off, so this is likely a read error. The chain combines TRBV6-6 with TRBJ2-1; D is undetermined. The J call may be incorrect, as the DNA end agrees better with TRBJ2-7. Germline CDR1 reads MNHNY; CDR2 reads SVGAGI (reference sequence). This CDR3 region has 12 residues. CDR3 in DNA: TGTGCCAGCAGTTTCTCGAATGGGGAGCAGTACTTC. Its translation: CASSFSNGEQYF.

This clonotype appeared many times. In DNA, the CDR3 is TGCAGCGTTGGGGGCGGGAAGACCCAGTACTTC. The encoded protein is CSVGGGKTQYF. This chain joins TRBV29-1 and TRBJ2-5; D perhaps matches TRBD2 (6 bases). The CDR3 spans 11 residues. Germline-derived CDR1 and CDR2 are SQVTM and ANQGSEA. Trimming took off 4 bases at V and 6 bases at J, with 9 bases between the two ends.

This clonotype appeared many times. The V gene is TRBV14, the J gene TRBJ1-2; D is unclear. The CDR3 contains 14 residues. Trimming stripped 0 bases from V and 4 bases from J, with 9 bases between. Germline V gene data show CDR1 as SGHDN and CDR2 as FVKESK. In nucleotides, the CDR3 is TGTGCCAGCAGCCAAGACAGACGGATCTATGGCTACACCTTC. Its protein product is CASSQDRRIYGYTF.

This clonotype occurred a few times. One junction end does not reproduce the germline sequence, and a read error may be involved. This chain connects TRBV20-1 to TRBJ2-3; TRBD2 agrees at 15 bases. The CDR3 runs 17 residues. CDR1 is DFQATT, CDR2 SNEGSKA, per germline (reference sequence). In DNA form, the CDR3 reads TGCAGTGCTAGATCTCGGACTAGCGGGGGGGCCCCAGATACGCAGTGTTTT. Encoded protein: CSARSRTSGGAPDTQCF.